This T cell receptor beta chain was observed in a study of T cells in Graves' hyperthyroidism and ophthalmopathy. The hyperthyroidism was newly diagnosed and had lasted under 2 months; the patients were aged 18 to 65. Turning to this clonotype: Its matching antigen is unknown.

The TCR beta CDR3 regions underwent amplification using RNA transcripts as the source. With the HTBI primer set, the TCR CDR3 went through a first round of RT-PCR. TCRdb analysed the multiplex PCR reads with MiXCR anew, one entry per CDR3 protein. The sample lists roughly 700,000 distinct CDR3 sequences; 30% to 40% were seen once. Study outcomes and limitations: Most thyroid clonotypes expanded above 0.001 were also detected in blood. Ophthalmopathy got predicted by the model a median roughly 6.1 months before its onset.

The receptor's source is a woman aged 40 to 50 with Graves' hyperthyroidism. Sequenced material: blood.

CDR3 sequence: CASSLDSGPTPTGYTF. Here the CDR3 DNA reads TGTGCCAGCAGCCTGGACAGCGGACCTACCCCTACCGGCTACACCTTC. The chain couples TRBV28 to TRBJ1-2, with a weak D call TRBD1 (6 bases). Germline V gene sequence: CDR1 MDHEN, CDR2 SYDVKM. This CDR3 has 16 residues. The V gene lost 6 bases and the J gene lost 8 bases, with 25 bases spanning the gap.